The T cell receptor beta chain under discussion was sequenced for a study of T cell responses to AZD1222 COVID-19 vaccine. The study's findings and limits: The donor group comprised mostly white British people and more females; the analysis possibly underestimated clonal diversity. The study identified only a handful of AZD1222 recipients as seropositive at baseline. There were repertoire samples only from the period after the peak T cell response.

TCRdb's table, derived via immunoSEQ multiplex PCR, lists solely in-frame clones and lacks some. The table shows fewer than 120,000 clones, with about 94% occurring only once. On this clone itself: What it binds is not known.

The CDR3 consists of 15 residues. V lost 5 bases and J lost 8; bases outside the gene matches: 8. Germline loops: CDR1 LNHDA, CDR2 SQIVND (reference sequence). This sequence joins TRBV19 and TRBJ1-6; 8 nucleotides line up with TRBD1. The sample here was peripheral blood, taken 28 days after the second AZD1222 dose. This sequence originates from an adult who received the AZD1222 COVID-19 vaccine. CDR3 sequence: CASSAGGNLDSPLHF. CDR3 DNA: TGTGCCAGTAGTGCAGGGGGCAATCTGGATTCACCCCTCCACTTT.